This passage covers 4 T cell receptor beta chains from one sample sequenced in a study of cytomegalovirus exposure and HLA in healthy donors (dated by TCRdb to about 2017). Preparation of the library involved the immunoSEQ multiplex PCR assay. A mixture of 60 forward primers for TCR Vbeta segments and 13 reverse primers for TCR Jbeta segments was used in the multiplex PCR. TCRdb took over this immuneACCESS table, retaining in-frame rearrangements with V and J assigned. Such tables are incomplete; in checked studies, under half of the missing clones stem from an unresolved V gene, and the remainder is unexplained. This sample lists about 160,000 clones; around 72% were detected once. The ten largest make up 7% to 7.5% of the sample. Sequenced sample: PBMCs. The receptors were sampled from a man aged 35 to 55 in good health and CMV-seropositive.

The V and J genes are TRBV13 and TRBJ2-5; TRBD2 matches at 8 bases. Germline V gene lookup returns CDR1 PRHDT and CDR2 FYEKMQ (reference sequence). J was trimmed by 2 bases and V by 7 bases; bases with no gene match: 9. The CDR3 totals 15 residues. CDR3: CASIRAGARQETQYF. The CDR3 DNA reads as TGTGCCAGCATTCGAGCGGGGGCCAGACAAGAGACCCAGTACTTC. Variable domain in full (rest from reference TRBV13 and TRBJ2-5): AAGVIQSPRHLIKEKRETATLKCYPIPRHDTVYWYQQGPGQDPQFLISFYEKMQSDKGSIPDRFSAQQFSDYHSELNMSSLELGDSALYFCASIRAGARQETQYFGPGTRLLVL.

The DNA of the CDR3 is TGTGCCACCTCCGAACCGCAGGGGCTATCTAACTATGGCTACACCTTC. Amino acids: CATSEPQGLSNYGYTF. V usage is TRBV5-4 and J usage is TRBJ1-2; the D gene is possibly TRBD1 (6 bases). The germline V gene encodes CDR1 SGHNT and CDR2 YYREEE (reference sequence). Trimming left V 9 bases short and J 0 bases short, with 21 bases between. The CDR3 spans 16 residues.

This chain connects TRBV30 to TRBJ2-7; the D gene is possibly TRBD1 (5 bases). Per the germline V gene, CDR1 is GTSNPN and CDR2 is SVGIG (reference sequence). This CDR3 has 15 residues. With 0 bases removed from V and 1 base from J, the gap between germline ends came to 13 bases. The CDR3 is CAWSVFGAQSYEQYF. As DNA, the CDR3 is TGTGCCTGGAGTGTATTTGGGGCCCAATCCTACGAGCAGTACTTC.

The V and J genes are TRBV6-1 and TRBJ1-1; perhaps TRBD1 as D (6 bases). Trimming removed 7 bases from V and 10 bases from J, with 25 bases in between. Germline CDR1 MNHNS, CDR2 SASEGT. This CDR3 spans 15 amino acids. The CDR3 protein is CASIPNGQPSLRAFF. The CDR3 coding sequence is TGTGCCAGCATTCCCAACGGACAGCCCTCTCTTCGAGCTTTCTTT.